These 15 T cell receptor beta chains came from one sample sequenced in a study of blood T cell repertoires in COVID-19. Some clones are missing from TCRdb's copy, which holds only in-frame ones; the method was immunoSEQ multiplex PCR. This repertoire shows around 68,000 clones, approximately 91% found once; its top ten account for roughly 1.5%. Material for sequencing was peripheral blood. The receptors here all came from a human donor in a cohort sampled during active COVID-19.

The chain combines TRBV7-2 with TRBJ1-5, with D perhaps matching TRBD1 (6 bases). The germline V and J ends were trimmed by 0 bases and 4 bases, with 7 bases remaining between them. CDR1 is SGHTA, CDR2 FQGNSA, per germline. The CDR3 sequence is 14 residues long. The chain's CDR3 is CASSLAQGNQPQHF. In DNA, the CDR3 is TGTGCCAGCAGCTTAGCGCAGGGGAATCAGCCCCAGCATTTT.

The chain links TRBV28 to TRBJ2-1; 12 bases fit TRBD2. The CDR3 is 18 amino acids. With 6 bases clipped from V and 3 bases from J, the junction kept 12 bases outside the gene matches. Germline assignment: CDR1 MDHEN and CDR2 SYDVKM. CDR3 coding DNA: TGTGCCAGCAGCTACCCTACTAGCGGGAGGCAGATCTACAATGAGCAGTTCTTC. It codes for CASSYPTSGRQIYNEQFF.

The chain joins TRBV19 to TRBJ2-2; 8 bases match TRBD1. This CDR3 is built from 15 residues. V gave up 7 bases and J gave up 6 bases; unmatched junction bases: 10. Per germline, CDR1 LNHDA and CDR2 SQIVND (reference sequence). CDR3 in amino acids: CASTRQGAEAGELFF. DNA for the CDR3: TGTGCCAGTACTAGGCAGGGGGCAGAAGCCGGGGAGCTGTTTTTT.

V and J are TRBV5-1 and TRBJ1-3, with a tentative D call TRBD1 (5 bases). With 5 bases removed from V and 0 bases from J, the gap between germline ends came to 12 bases. CDR3 size: 15 residues. Per the germline V gene, CDR1 is SGHRS and CDR2 is YFSETQ. CDR3 sequence reads: CASRRTTGSGNTIYF. For the CDR3, the DNA is TGCGCCAGCAGGCGTACCACAGGCTCTGGAAACACCATATATTTT.

V is TRBV6-1 and J is TRBJ1-4; no definite D call. CDR1 and CDR2 from the germline V gene are MNHNS and SASEGT. The CDR3 consists of 15 residues. Trimming took off 2 bases at V and 8 bases at J, with 15 bases between the two ends. CDR3 nucleotide sequence: TGTGCCAGCAGTGAAATTTCCGGGGTAGTAGAAAAACTGTTTTTT. Translating gives CASSEISGVVEKLFF.

The V call is TRBV7-3, the J call TRBJ2-2; D is ambiguous. CDR1 is SGHTA, CDR2 FQGTGA, per germline. The CDR3 is 13 residues long. Trimming took 1 base from V and 5 from J, leaving 5 bases between them. CDR3: CASSLSSTGELFF. The CDR3, as DNA: TGTGCCAGCAGCTTAAGTAGTACCGGGGAGCTGTTTTTT. The whole variable domain, filled in from reference TRBV7-3 and TRBJ2-2, reads GAGVSQTPSNKVTEKGKYVELRCDPISGHTALYWYRQSLGQGPEFLIYFQGTGAADDSGLPNDRFFAVRPEGSVSTLKIQRTERGDSAVYLCASSLSSTGELFFGEGSRLTVL.

J is TRBJ2-3 and V is TRBV7-2; D is uncertain. The V gene lost 1 base and the J gene lost 6 bases, with 5 bases spanning the gap. The V gene's germline CDR1 is SGHTA and CDR2 FQGNSA. The CDR3 runs to 12 residues. This chain's CDR3 is CASSLVRDTQYF. The CDR3 DNA reads as TGTGCCAGCAGCTTAGTGCGGGATACGCAGTATTTT.

This clone was counted once. The chain employs TRBV15 and TRBJ2-7; TRBD2 agrees at 13 bases. CDR1 LNHNV and CDR2 YYDKDF come from the germline V gene (reference sequence). This CDR3 has 18 amino acids. V lost 3 bases, J lost 7 bases, and 15 bases stayed unmatched. CDR3 bases: TGTGCCACCAGCAGGAAGCTTGGGACTAGCGGGATACCTAGTGAGCAGTACTTC. Encoded protein: CATSRKLGTSGIPSEQYF.

This clone was seen just once. The chain links TRBV6-2 or TRBV6-3 to TRBJ2-1; 9 bases are shared with TRBD1. The CDR3 runs to 16 residues. Germline V gene sequence: CDR1 MNHEY, CDR2 SVGEGT. V dropped 6 bases and J dropped 6; count of bases not matched to a gene: 12. CDR3: CASSHRGPLGLNEQFF. Written as DNA, the CDR3 is TGTGCCAGCAGCCACAGGGGGCCATTGGGGCTCAATGAGCAGTTCTTC.

The chain links TRBV5-4 to TRBJ2-5; weak D call: TRBD2 (7 bases). Trimming pared 4 bases from V and 1 base from J, leaving 17 bases between. There are 16 residues in the CDR3. Germline CDR1 is SGHNT and CDR2 is YYREEE (reference sequence). CDR3 loop: CASSGGAGTLQETQYF. As DNA, the CDR3 is TGTGCCAGCAGCGGGGGGGCCGGGACTCTCCAAGAGACCCAGTACTTC.

The chain joins TRBV11-1 to TRBJ1-2; weak D call: TRBD1 (6 bases). The V end was cut by 2 bases, the J end by 1 base, with 11 bases between. Germline CDR1 and CDR2: SGHAT and FQDESV (reference sequence). The CDR3 totals 15 residues. The CDR3 DNA reads as TGTGCCAGCAGCTTATGGGCAGGGGATAACTATGGCTACACCTTC. Residues: CASSLWAGDNYGYTF.

The chain couples TRBV12-3 or TRBV12-4 to TRBJ2-1, with D uncertain. V lost 2 bases, J lost 9 bases, and 8 bases lay in between. The CDR3 extends over 12 amino acids. Here the CDR3 reads CASSLTMAEQFF. The CDR3 DNA reads TGTGCCAGCAGTTTAACAATGGCTGAGCAGTTCTTC.

This clone has only one observation. The gene calls are TRBV4-3 and TRBJ2-3, with D unresolved. Trimming removed 0 bases at V and 10 bases at J, with 17 bases between. The germline CDR1 and CDR2 sequences are LGHNA and YSLEER. The CDR3 is 15 amino acids. CDR3 bases: TGCGCCAGCAGCCAAGATTACTTGACTGTTAATTCGCAGTATTTT. Its protein is CASSQDYLTVNSQYF.

The chain links TRBV19 to TRBJ2-3, with a possible D match to TRBD1 (6 bases). The CDR3 contains 17 residues. Germline CDR1 LNHDA, CDR2 SQIVND (reference sequence). Trimming stripped 1 base from V and 2 bases from J, with 16 bases between. The CDR3 coding sequence is TGTGCCAGTAGTATAGGGCAGGGGACGGGGTACACAGATACGCAGTATTTT. Translated: CASSIGQGTGYTDTQYF.

The CDR3 is CATSDSSLLINTGELFF. The CDR3 DNA follows: TGTGCCACCAGTGATTCAAGCCTTTTAATTAACACCGGGGAGCTGTTTTTT. The V gene is TRBV24-1, the J gene TRBJ2-2; D is uncertain. This CDR3 region has 17 residues. Trimming left V 2 bases short and J 2 bases short, with 14 bases between. Germline assignment: CDR1 KGHDR and CDR2 SFDVKD.